The 14 T cell receptor beta chains below were found in one sample sequenced in a study of neoadjuvant anti-PD-1 for oral cavity cancer. Repertoires were generated with immunoSEQ multiplex PCR, while TCRdb's copy carries only in-frame clones and drops some. The table shows fewer than 90,000 clones, with about 84% occurring only once. This material consisted of PBMCs, taken before nivolumab (anti-PD-1) treatment. These receptors originate from a person between 40 and 80 years old with oral cavity squamous cell carcinoma.

This chain uses TRBV28 with TRBJ1-2; 7 bases are a match to TRBD1. This CDR3 comprises 14 residues. The junction had 3 bases not matched to a gene; V was cut back by 3 bases and J by 2 bases. Per the germline V gene, CDR1 is MDHEN and CDR2 is SYDVKM. Here the CDR3 reads CASSLGQSNYGYTF. CDR3 coding DNA: TGTGCCAGCAGTTTGGGACAGTCGAACTATGGCTACACCTTC.

CDR3: CASKTQGDRGSNEQYF. The CDR3 coding sequence is TGTGCCAGTAAAACCCAGGGGGACAGGGGTTCCAACGAGCAGTACTTC. The rearrangement joins TRBV19 to TRBJ2-7, with 10 positions matching TRBD1. J gave up 5 bases and V 7 bases, and 14 bases lay outside the gene matches. Germline loops: CDR1 LNHDA, CDR2 SQIVND (reference sequence). This CDR3 comprises 16 residues.

V gene TRBV10-1 combines with J gene TRBJ2-7; maybe TRBD2 (5 bases). The CDR3 contains 13 residues. V gave up 0 bases and J gave up 9 bases, with 12 bases separating them. Looked up from germline, CDR1 is WNHNN and CDR2 is SYGVQD (reference sequence). This CDR3 is CASSESPRGWQYF. CDR3 DNA sequence: TGCGCCAGCAGTGAGTCCCCTCGAGGGTGGCAGTACTTC.

The sample holds a few counts of this clone. CDR3 coding DNA: TGTGCCAGCAGCAAACTGACAGGGGGGAGGGCCTGGGACACTGAAGCTTTCTTT. Amino acid sequence: CASSKLTGGRAWDTEAFF. The chain recombines TRBV5-4 with TRBJ1-1; 9 nucleotides line up with TRBD1. The germline V gene encodes CDR1 SGHNT and CDR2 YYREEE (reference sequence). The CDR3 is 18 amino acids. Losses at the gene ends were 4 bases for V and 3 bases for J; bases not matched to a gene: 16.

The J gene is TRBJ2-7, the V gene TRBV11-2; no firm D call. The V gene lost 7 bases and the J gene lost 3 bases, with 16 bases spanning the gap. Germline-derived CDR1 and CDR2 are SGHAT and FQNNGV. CDR3 size: 14 residues. The CDR3 reads CASTPTSYHYEQYF. Here the CDR3 DNA reads TGTGCCAGCACCCCGACCTCCTATCACTACGAGCAGTACTTC.

The chain recombines TRBV5-1 with TRBJ2-3; D gene ambiguous. Trimming removed 0 bases at V and 3 bases at J, with 8 bases between. CDR3 length equals 14 residues. Germline values: CDR1 SGHRS, CDR2 YFSETQ. The CDR3 DNA follows: TGCGCCAGCAGCTTGGAGTATCGGACAGATACGCAGTATTTT. Translation gives CASSLEYRTDTQYF.

The chain couples TRBV10-3 to TRBJ2-3; possibly TRBD1 or TRBD2 for D (5 bases each). The V gene lost 0 bases and the J gene lost 2 bases, with 9 bases spanning the gap. This CDR3 is 15 amino acids long. Germline V gives CDR1 ENHRY, CDR2 SYGVKD. CDR3 nucleotides: TGTGCCATCAGTGAGTCGGGGACGGTCACAGATACGCAGTATTTT. Its translation is CAISESGTVTDTQYF.

This rearrangement joins TRBV6-5 to TRBJ1-1; 7 bases line up with TRBD1. The germline CDR1 and CDR2 sequences are MNHEY and SVGAGI. The CDR3 covers 14 residues. After removal of 6 bases from V and 6 bases from J, the junction contained 10 bases not matched to a gene. The CDR3 sequence is CASSRWTGQAEAFF. The CDR3 coding sequence is TGTGCCAGCAGCCGGTGGACAGGTCAGGCTGAAGCTTTCTTT.

As regards this clone: The identical CDR3 is also encoded by other nucleotide sequences in the sample. This chain links TRBV5-6 with TRBJ1-1; no definite D call. The CDR3 loop spans 14 amino acids. Germline V lookup: CDR1 SGHDT, CDR2 YYEEEE. Trimming took 4 bases from V and 0 from J, leaving 10 bases between them. CDR3 sequence reads: CASSPGLMNTEAFF. The CDR3 nucleotides are TGTGCCAGCAGCCCTGGTCTAATGAACACTGAAGCTTTCTTT.

J is TRBJ2-5 and V is TRBV9, with 9 bases that match TRBD2. Per the germline V gene, CDR1 is SGDLS and CDR2 is YYNGEE. This CDR3 region has 15 residues. The V gene end was trimmed by 6 bases and the J gene end by 5 bases; junction bases not matched to a gene: 11. CDR3 amino acids: CASTLTSGFGETQYF. The DNA for the CDR3 is TGTGCCAGCACCTTAACTAGCGGGTTCGGCGAGACCCAGTACTTC.

Concerning this clone itself: Sequence at one end of the junction differs from germline and may be a read error. The CDR3 here is CASSPGLTGSFF. The CDR3 DNA follows: TGTGCCAGCAGTCCTGGTCTTACTGGCAGCTTTTTC. This chain connects TRBV6-1 to TRBJ2-7; D ambiguous. CDR1 is MNHNS and CDR2 is SASEGT in the germline V gene. This CDR3 comprises 12 residues.

The chain uses TRBV11-2 and TRBJ1-1; D possibly corresponds to TRBD1 (5 bases). CDR3 size: 15 residues. Trimming removed 4 bases at V and 5 bases at J, with 17 bases between. From germline, CDR1 is SGHAT and CDR2 FQNNGV. The CDR3 bases are TGTGCCAGCAGCTCGCAGGCCGGGGGAGGTACTGAAGCTTTCTTT. It codes for CASSSQAGGGTEAFF.

This clone has more than one count but fewer than ten. The V gene is TRBV25-1, the J gene TRBJ2-1; no clear D gene. Germline lookup yields CDR1 MGHDK and CDR2 SYGVNS. Trimming stripped 8 bases from V and 8 bases from J, with 10 bases between. The CDR3 is 11 residues long. The CDR3 nucleotides are TGTGCCAGCGGGTACCAGGATGAGCAGTTCTTC. The encoded protein is CASGYQDEQFF. The complete variable domain, with remaining parts taken from reference TRBV25-1 and TRBJ2-1, reads EADIYQTPRYLVIGTGKKITLECSQTMGHDKMYWYQQDPGMELHLIHYSYGVNSTEKGDLSSESTVSRIRTEHFPLTLESARPSHTSQYLCASGYQDEQFFGPGTRLTVL.

The rearrangement joins TRBV6-5 to TRBJ1-2, with 8 bases that match TRBD1. The germline V gene encodes CDR1 MNHEY and CDR2 SVGAGI. V gave up 6 bases and J gave up 8 bases; unmatched junction bases: 11. The CDR3 spans 14 residues. The CDR3 DNA reads as TGTGCCAGCAGCAACGGACAGGGTTTGAGGGGCTACACCTTC. Protein product: CASSNGQGLRGYTF.